Presented here are 30 T cell receptor beta chains from one specimen sequenced in a study of blood T cell repertoires in COVID-19. The protocol was immunoSEQ multiplex PCR, while the TCRdb copy is restricted to in-frame clones and leaves out a portion. The table includes approximately 120,000 clones, 80% to 90% detected once. Sequenced input: peripheral blood. These receptors were obtained from a woman of 80 years or more with active or convalescent COVID-19.

The chain recombines TRBV5-1 with TRBJ2-4; D may be TRBD2 (5 bases). The V end lost 0 bases, the J end lost 3 bases, and 10 bases lay between the germline ends. CDR3 size: 15 residues. Germline assignment: CDR1 SGHRS and CDR2 YFSETQ. Here the CDR3 reads CASSLAGVGKNIQYF. In DNA, the CDR3 is TGCGCCAGCAGCTTGGCCGGGGTTGGCAAAAACATTCAGTACTTC.

The CDR3 DNA reads TGTGCCAGCACTGGGACAGCCAGTCTCCTACGGGAGCAGTACTTC. Its protein product is CASTGTASLLREQYF. The chain links TRBV28 to TRBJ2-7, with TRBD1 identical over 7 bases. From germline, CDR1 is MDHEN and CDR2 SYDVKM. J was trimmed by 7 bases and V by 7 bases; bases with no gene match: 16. The CDR3 has 15 residues.

This sequence joins TRBV11-2 and TRBJ2-1; 16 positions match TRBD2. CDR3 length equals 18 residues. Germline CDR1 and CDR2: SGHAT and FQNNGV. Trimming cost V 6 bases and J 7 bases; bases outside gene matches: 12. The CDR3 region has the DNA TGTGCCAGCAGTCGGGGACTAGCGGGAGGGCCGTGGTCAAATGAGCAGTTCTTC. This encodes CASSRGLAGGPWSNEQFF.

J is TRBJ1-3 and V is TRBV3-1 (or the pseudogene TRBV3-2), with D unclear. Germline lookup yields CDR1 LGHDT and CDR2 YNNKEL (reference sequence). This CDR3 region has 14 residues. V was trimmed by 4 bases and J by 2 bases, leaving 9 bases between them. CDR3: CASSRRGTGNTIYF. The DNA for the CDR3 is TGTGCCAGCAGCCGTAGAGGAACTGGAAACACCATATATTTT.

V gene TRBV6-6 combines with J gene TRBJ1-3; 11 bases align to TRBD1. The CDR3 has 14 residues. CDR1 and CDR2 from the germline V gene are MNHNY and SVGAGI (reference sequence). Losses at the gene ends were 7 bases for V and 5 bases for J; bases not matched to a gene: 4. DNA of the CDR3: TGTGCCAGCAAACGGGACAGGGGGAGAAACACCATATATTTT. This sequence encodes CASKRDRGRNTIYF.

The chain links TRBV7-2 to TRBJ1-6; 7 bases align to TRBD1. The germline V gene has CDR1 SGHTA and CDR2 FQGNSA. The CDR3 is 17 amino acids. V shed 5 bases, J shed 0 bases, and the junction held 7 bases outside the gene matches. CDR3: CASSPPQGISYNSPLHF. CDR3 nucleotide sequence: TGTGCCAGCAGCCCACCACAGGGGATCTCCTATAATTCACCCCTCCACTTT.

The V and J genes are TRBV7-8 and TRBJ2-1; TRBD2 aligns across 8 bases. Germline trimming cut 4 bases from V and 2 bases from J; bases unmatched to any gene: 4. CDR1 and CDR2 (germline): SGHVS, FQNEAQ. CDR3 length equals 15 residues. The CDR3 DNA reads as TGTGCCAGCAGCTCAAAGCGGGAGACCTACAATGAGCAGTTCTTC. This translates into CASSSKRETYNEQFF.

The V gene is TRBV28, the J gene TRBJ1-3, with D tentatively TRBD1 (5 bases). The CDR3 runs to 14 residues. V was pared by 8 bases and J by 9 bases, with 20 bases between. Per germline, CDR1 MDHEN and CDR2 SYDVKM. CDR3 bases: TGTGCCAGCGGATTCCCGCCAGGGATGGGCACCATATATTTT. Amino acid sequence: CASGFPPGMGTIYF.

The chain combines TRBV24-1 with TRBJ2-1, with 12 bases matching TRBD2. The J segment lost 3 bases and the V segment lost 9 bases, leaving 5 bases of the junction unmatched. Germline V gives CDR1 KGHDR, CDR2 SFDVKD. This CDR3 spans 15 amino acids. CDR3 residues: CATRKTSGSYNEQFF. In DNA, the CDR3 is TGTGCCACCCGAAAGACTAGCGGGAGCTACAATGAGCAGTTCTTC.

J is TRBJ2-2 and V is TRBV24-1; TRBD2 matches at 7 bases. This CDR3 has 17 amino acids. CDR1 KGHDR and CDR2 SFDVKD come from the germline V gene. The J segment lost 4 bases and the V segment lost 0 bases, leaving 7 bases of the junction unmatched. As DNA, the CDR3 is TGTGCCACCAGTGATTTGCAGCCTAGCGGATTCACCGGGGAGCTGTTTTTT. It yields the protein CATSDLQPSGFTGELFF.

The chain carries TRBV19 and TRBJ2-1; 10 positions agree with TRBD1. This CDR3 comprises 15 residues. Trimming cost V 7 bases and J 3 bases; bases outside gene matches: 6. CDR1 and CDR2 from the germline V gene are LNHDA and SQIVND (reference sequence). The CDR3: CASTQDRGFYNEQFF. CDR3 in DNA: TGTGCCAGTACCCAGGACAGGGGGTTCTACAATGAGCAGTTCTTC.

The rearrangement uses TRBV15 and TRBJ1-2; D perhaps matches TRBD1 (5 bases). Trimming removed 0 bases from V and 4 bases from J, with 9 bases in between. Germline-derived CDR1 and CDR2 are LNHNV and YYDKDF (reference sequence). This CDR3 is 14 amino acids long. The CDR3 DNA sequence: TGTGCCACCAGCAGAGATCAGGGCACCTATGGCTACACCTTC. Amino acid sequence: CATSRDQGTYGYTF.

The gene calls are TRBV18 and TRBJ2-2, with unresolved D. The V end lost 2 bases, the J end lost 3 bases, and 7 bases lay between the germline ends. The CDR3 runs to 14 residues. In germline, CDR1 is KGHSH, CDR2 LQKENI. The CDR3 is CASSPARDTGELFF. The CDR3 bases are TGTGCCAGCTCACCAGCGAGAGACACCGGGGAGCTGTTTTTT.

The chain couples TRBV11-2 to TRBJ2-7; TRBD2 matches at 8 bases. The germline V gene encodes CDR1 SGHAT and CDR2 FQNNGV. Trimming cost V 0 bases and J 1 base; bases outside gene matches: 2. This CDR3 is 15 amino acids long. The CDR3 reads CASSLEGTRSYEQYF. CDR3 DNA sequence: TGTGCCAGCAGCTTAGAGGGGACTAGGTCCTACGAGCAGTACTTC.

This chain uses TRBV5-1 with TRBJ1-2; no reliable D call. The CDR3 sequence is 16 residues long. Germline V CDR1 and CDR2: SGHRS, YFSETQ. Trimming pared 0 bases from V and 4 bases from J, leaving 16 bases between. Written as DNA, the CDR3 is TGCGCCAGCAGCTTGGCCATGGCAGGTCTTTCCTATGGCTACACCTTC. Translated: CASSLAMAGLSYGYTF.

This clone was seen a handful of times. The chain employs TRBV23-1 and TRBJ1-6; D may be TRBD1 (6 bases). TRBV23-1 is an ORF; its function is uncertain. This CDR3 has 14 residues. V dropped 6 bases and J dropped 5 bases, with 11 bases sitting between them. CDR3 region: CASSLRQDNSPLHF. CDR3 bases: TGCGCCAGCAGCCTGAGACAGGATAATTCACCCCTCCACTTT.

The J gene is TRBJ2-4, the V gene TRBV10-3, with 8 bases fitting TRBD1. V lost 5 bases to trimming and J lost 0 bases; unmatched junction nucleotides: 0. CDR3 length: 14 amino acids. From germline, CDR1 is ENHRY and CDR2 SYGVKD. The CDR3 spells CAISQGAAKNIQYF. The CDR3 DNA is TGTGCCATCAGTCAGGGGGCAGCCAAAAACATTCAGTACTTC.

The chain's CDR3 is CASGEEFF. The CDR3 coding sequence is TGTGCCAGCGGGGAGGAGTTCTTC. The J gene is TRBJ2-1, the V gene TRBV28, with a tentative D call TRBD2 (6 bases). Trimming took 8 bases from V and 14 from J, leaving 7 bases between them. Per germline, CDR1 MDHEN and CDR2 SYDVKM. The CDR3 loop spans 8 amino acids.

The chain employs TRBV24-1 and TRBJ1-5; D is ambiguous. This CDR3 is built from 15 residues. CDR1 and CDR2 from the germline V gene are KGHDR and SFDVKD. V was clipped by 4 bases and J by 9 bases, with 18 bases between them. CDR3 sequence: CATSEPREGGVPQHF. CDR3 DNA: TGTGCCACCAGTGAACCCCGGGAGGGTGGTGTGCCCCAGCATTTT.

There are a few counts of this clone. The chain employs TRBV6-5 and TRBJ1-1; possibly TRBD1 for D (5 bases). Between the trimmed V and J ends, which lost 2 bases and 4 bases, there was a span of 8 bases. The CDR3 is 13 amino acids. Germline V lookup: CDR1 MNHEY, CDR2 SVGAGI. The CDR3 DNA sequence: TGTGCCAGCAGTTACGGGGCTGGCACTGAAGCTTTCTTT. As protein: CASSYGAGTEAFF.

V and J are TRBV5-1 and TRBJ1-1, with D tentatively TRBD1 (5 bases). Germline V gives CDR1 SGHRS, CDR2 YFSETQ. This CDR3 spans 15 amino acids. V dropped 0 bases and J dropped 5 bases, with 14 bases sitting between them. The CDR3 sequence is CASSLVLGQGTEAFF. The DNA of the CDR3 is TGCGCCAGCAGCTTGGTTTTGGGGCAAGGGACTGAAGCTTTCTTT.

Many counts were recorded for this clone. This sequence joins TRBV21-1 and TRBJ1-1. TRBV21-1 is designated a pseudogene. CDR3 size: 15 residues. The CDR3 here is CATRGLRVSEAEAFF. CDR3 nucleotides: TGTGCCACCCGGGGGTTAAGGGTATCTGAAGCTGAAGCTTTCTTT.

The genes are TRBV25-1 and TRBJ2-7; D might be TRBD1 (6 bases). Germline V gene lookup returns CDR1 MGHDK and CDR2 SYGVNS. Trimming removed 6 bases at V and 1 base at J, with 13 bases between. The CDR3 length is 14 residues. The CDR3 coding sequence is TGTGCCAGCAGGACCTTACAGGGATCCTACGAGCAGTACTTC. It codes for CASRTLQGSYEQYF.

The chain is built from TRBV4-2 and TRBJ2-1; perhaps TRBD2 as D (5 bases). The V end lost 0 bases, the J end lost 5 bases, and 17 bases lay between the germline ends. The CDR3 consists of 17 residues. The germline gives CDR1 LGHNA, CDR2 YNFKEQ. Here the CDR3 DNA reads TGTGCCAGCAGCCAAGATAATGTCCTAGCTGGAAACAATGAGCAGTTCTTC. This gives the protein CASSQDNVLAGNNEQFF.

This clone came up many times. This chain connects TRBV7-6 to TRBJ2-7; TRBD2 aligns across 8 bases. V lost 6 bases to trimming and J lost 4 bases; unmatched junction nucleotides: 5. Germline assignment: CDR1 SGHVS and CDR2 FNYEAQ. CDR3 length equals 13 residues. CDR3 sequence (DNA): TGTGCCAGCAGGACGGCGGGAGGTTACGAGCAGTACTTC. This encodes CASRTAGGYEQYF.

V usage is TRBV28 and J usage is TRBJ1-2; 8 nucleotides agree with TRBD1. This CDR3 comprises 13 residues. Looked up from germline, CDR1 is MDHEN and CDR2 is SYDVKM. J was trimmed by 3 bases and V by 10 bases; bases with no gene match: 7. The CDR3 DNA follows: TGTGCCACCCTTCCAGGGGGCTACTATGGCTACACCTTC. Translated, it gives CATLPGGYYGYTF.

Remarks on this clone: An end of the junction does not agree with germline; a read error may underlie this. V usage is TRBV15 and J usage is TRBJ2-7; a weak D match, TRBD1 (5 bases). The CDR3 contains 14 residues. The germline V gene encodes CDR1 LNHNV and CDR2 YYDKDF (reference sequence). The CDR3 is CATRREGVSYEQYF. The CDR3 nucleotides read TGTGCCACCAGAAGAGAAGGGGTCTCCTACGAGCAGTACTTC.

This clone was counted a single time. The chain recombines TRBV6-5 with TRBJ1-1; D is unclear. The CDR3 length is 15 residues. V was shortened by 4 bases and J by 1 base, with 13 bases between the two germline ends. Germline CDR1 and CDR2: MNHEY and SVGAGI. The CDR3 coding sequence is TGTGCCAGCAGTTCCCATGGACTACGGAACACTGAAGCTTTCTTT. Amino acids: CASSSHGLRNTEAFF.

The rearrangement uses TRBV3-1 (or the pseudogene TRBV3-2) and TRBJ2-1; 9 bases map to TRBD2. The germline CDR1 and CDR2 sequences are LGHDT and YNNKEL (reference sequence). CDR3 length: 14 residues. V trimming: 6 bases; J trimming: 7 bases; junction bases outside the gene matches: 7. Here the CDR3 reads CASRGLAGINEQFF. The CDR3 DNA sequence: TGTGCCAGCAGGGGGCTAGCGGGAATTAATGAGCAGTTCTTC.

This clone was seen a few times. The rearrangement links TRBV5-6 to TRBJ2-4, with TRBD1 matching over 7 bases. Germline loops: CDR1 SGHDT, CDR2 YYEEEE. With V trimmed by 4 bases and J by 2 bases, 9 bases remained unmatched. The CDR3 loop spans 16 amino acids. The CDR3 coding sequence is TGTGCCAGCAGCCGGAGACAGGGCGCTCCCAAAAACATTCAGTACTTC. It yields the protein CASSRRQGAPKNIQYF. Drawing the rest from reference TRBV5-6 and TRBJ2-4, the complete variable domain is DAGVTQSPTHLIKTRGQQVTLRCSPKSGHDTVSWYQQALGQGPQFIFQYYEEEERQRGNFPDRFSGHQFPNYSSELNVNALLLGDSALYLCASSRRQGAPKNIQYFGAGTRLSVL.